This T cell receptor beta chain is drawn from a study of long-term antiretroviral therapy in people with HIV. Study results and limitations: Clones that had undergone expansion before ART prevailed in the repertoire throughout all time points. When set beside controls, HIV repertoires had CDR3 length ranges that were narrower. An increase in diversity followed ART, yet levels stayed below transplant donor controls. Participants lacked recorded data on ART adherence, viral resistance or therapy changes.

They ran version v3.0 of the immunoSEQ assay at survey level. Here immunoSEQ multiplex PCR was the method, and the copy in TCRdb shows in-frame clones only, minus some. The sample carries approximately 13,000 clones, approximately 73% recorded once. About this clone itself: Antigen unknown.

V dropped 1 base and J dropped 8; count of bases not matched to a gene: 4. In germline, CDR1 is SGHNT, CDR2 YENEEA. This CDR3 spans 14 amino acids. The source material was unsorted PBMCs, sampled 3.1 years after starting antiretroviral therapy. V gene TRBV11-3 combines with J gene TRBJ1-2; 10 positions match TRBD1. This clonotype originated in a man in his forties with HIV. The DNA of the CDR3 is TGTGCCAGCAGCTTAGGTGACAGGGGGCTGGGCTACACCTTC. Translating it yields CASSLGDRGLGYTF.